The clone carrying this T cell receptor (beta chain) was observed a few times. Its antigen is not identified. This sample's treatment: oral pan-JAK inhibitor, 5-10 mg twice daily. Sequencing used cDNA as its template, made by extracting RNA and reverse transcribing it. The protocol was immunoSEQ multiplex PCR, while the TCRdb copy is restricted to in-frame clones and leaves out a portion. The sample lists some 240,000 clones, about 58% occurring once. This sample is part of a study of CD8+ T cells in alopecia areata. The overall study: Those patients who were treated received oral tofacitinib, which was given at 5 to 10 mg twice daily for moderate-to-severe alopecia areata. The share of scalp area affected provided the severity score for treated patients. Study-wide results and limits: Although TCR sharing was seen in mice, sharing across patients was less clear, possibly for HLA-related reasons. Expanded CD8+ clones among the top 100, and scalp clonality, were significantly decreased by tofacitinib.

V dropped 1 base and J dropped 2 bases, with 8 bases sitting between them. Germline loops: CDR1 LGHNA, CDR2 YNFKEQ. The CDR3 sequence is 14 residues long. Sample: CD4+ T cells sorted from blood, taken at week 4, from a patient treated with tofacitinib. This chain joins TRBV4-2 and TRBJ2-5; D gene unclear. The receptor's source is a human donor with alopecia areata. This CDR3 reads CASSQGHQQETQYF. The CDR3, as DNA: TGTGCCAGCAGCCAAGGACACCAGCAAGAGACCCAGTACTTC.